What follows describes a single T cell receptor (beta chain). Per the authors' pipeline: Nucleated cell counts were estimated from reference gene primer amplification. The protocol was immunoSEQ multiplex PCR, while the TCRdb copy is restricted to in-frame clones and leaves out a portion. D and trimming were read from the DNA, whereas the V and J calls and clone size are those reported in that table. This sample has about 88,000 clones; around 90% occur once, and the top ten carry roughly 14%. V lost 2 bases and J lost 3; bases outside the gene matches: 3. The CDR3 length is 15 residues. In germline, CDR1 is KGHSH, CDR2 LQKENI. This record comes from a study of blood T cell repertoires in COVID-19. Study-wide background: Acute-phase and convalescent COVID-19 samples originated in the United States, Italy and Spain.

The source material was peripheral blood. This chain links TRBV18 with TRBJ1-5; 8 nucleotides match TRBD1. This clonotype was sampled from a male donor with acute or convalescent COVID-19. The CDR3 DNA follows: TGTGCCAGCTCACCAGGACAGGGAAACAATCAGCCCCAGCATTTT. It encodes CASSPGQGNNQPQHF.